This TCR beta chain originates from a study of identical twins. Per the germline V gene, CDR1 is LNHDA and CDR2 is SQIVND (reference sequence). This CDR3 spans 17 amino acids. The trim removed 6 bases at V and 6 bases at J, leaving 15 bases unmatched. TCRdb redid the calling of the 5' RACE reads with MiXCR, one entry per CDR3 protein. This sample has approximately 280,000 distinct CDR3 sequences, with less than 9% found just once. This sample was also put to use in a study of yellow fever vaccine responses in identical twins.

The V call is TRBV19, the J call TRBJ2-1, with TRBD2 identical over 9 bases. This clonotype originated in a woman aged 18-29 years in good health. Sequencing used memory (CD45RO+) T cells sorted from blood. CDR3 region: CASSLGWTSVGGNEQFF. The CDR3 DNA sequence: TGTGCCAGTAGCCTCGGATGGACTAGCGTGGGGGGCAATGAGCAGTTCTTC.